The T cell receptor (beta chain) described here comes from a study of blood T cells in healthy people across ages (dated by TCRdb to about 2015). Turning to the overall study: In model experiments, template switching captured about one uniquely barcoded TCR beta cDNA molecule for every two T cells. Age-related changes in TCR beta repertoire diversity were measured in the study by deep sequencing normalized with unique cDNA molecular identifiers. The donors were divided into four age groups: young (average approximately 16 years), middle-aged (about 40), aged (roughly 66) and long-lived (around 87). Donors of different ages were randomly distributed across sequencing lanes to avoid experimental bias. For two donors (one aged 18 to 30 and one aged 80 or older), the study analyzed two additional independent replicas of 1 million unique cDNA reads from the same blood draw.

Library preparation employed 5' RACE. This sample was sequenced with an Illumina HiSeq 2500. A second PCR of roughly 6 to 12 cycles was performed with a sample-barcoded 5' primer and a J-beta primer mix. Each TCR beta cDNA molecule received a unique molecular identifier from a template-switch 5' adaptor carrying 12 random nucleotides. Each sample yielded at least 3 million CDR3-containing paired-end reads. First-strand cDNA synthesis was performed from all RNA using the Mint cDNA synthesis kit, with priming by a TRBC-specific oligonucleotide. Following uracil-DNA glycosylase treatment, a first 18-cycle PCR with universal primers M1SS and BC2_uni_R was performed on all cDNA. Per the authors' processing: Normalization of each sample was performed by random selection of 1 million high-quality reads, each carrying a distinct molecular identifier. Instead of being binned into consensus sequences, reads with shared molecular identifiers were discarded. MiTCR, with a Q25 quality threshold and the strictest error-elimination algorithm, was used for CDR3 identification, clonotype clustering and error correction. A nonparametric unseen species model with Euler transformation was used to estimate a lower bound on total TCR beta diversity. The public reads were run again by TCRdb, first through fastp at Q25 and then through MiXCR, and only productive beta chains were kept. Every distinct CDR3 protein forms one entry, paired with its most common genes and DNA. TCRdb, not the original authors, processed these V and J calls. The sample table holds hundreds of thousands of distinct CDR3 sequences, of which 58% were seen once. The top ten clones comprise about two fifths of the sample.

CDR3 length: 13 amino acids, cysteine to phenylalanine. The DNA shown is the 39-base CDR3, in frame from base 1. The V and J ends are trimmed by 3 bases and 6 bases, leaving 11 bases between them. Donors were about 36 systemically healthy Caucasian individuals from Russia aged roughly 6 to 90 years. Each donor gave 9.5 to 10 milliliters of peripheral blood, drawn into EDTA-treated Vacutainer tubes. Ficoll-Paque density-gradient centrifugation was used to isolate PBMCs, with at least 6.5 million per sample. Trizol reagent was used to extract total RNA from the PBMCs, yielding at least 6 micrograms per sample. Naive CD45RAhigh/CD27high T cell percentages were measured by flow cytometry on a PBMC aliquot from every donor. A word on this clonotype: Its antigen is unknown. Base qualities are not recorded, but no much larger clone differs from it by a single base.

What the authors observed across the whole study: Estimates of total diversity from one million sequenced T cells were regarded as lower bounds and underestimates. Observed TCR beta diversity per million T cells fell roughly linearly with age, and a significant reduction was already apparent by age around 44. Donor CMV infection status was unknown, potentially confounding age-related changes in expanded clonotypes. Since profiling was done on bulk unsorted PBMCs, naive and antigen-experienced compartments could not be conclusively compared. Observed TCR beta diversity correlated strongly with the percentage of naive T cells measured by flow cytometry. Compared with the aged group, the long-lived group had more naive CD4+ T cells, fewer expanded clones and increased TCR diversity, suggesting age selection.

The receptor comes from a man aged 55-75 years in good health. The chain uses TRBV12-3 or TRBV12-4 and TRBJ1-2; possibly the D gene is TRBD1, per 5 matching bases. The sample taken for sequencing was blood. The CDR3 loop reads CASSLGRENGYTF. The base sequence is TGTGCCAGCAGTTTGGGACGGGAGAATGGCTACACCTTC.